The 25 T cell receptor beta chains reported below all come from one sample, sequenced in a study of T cells in Graves' hyperthyroidism and ophthalmopathy. Regions amplified from RNA transcripts were the TCR beta CDR3 regions. First-round RT-PCR of the TCR CDR3 relied on the HTBI primer set. TCRdb itself ran the multiplex PCR reads through MiXCR, one entry per CDR3 protein. The table shows over 250,000 distinct CDR3 sequences, with around 15% occurring only once. Input material: blood. The receptors come from a woman aged 40 to 55 with Graves' ophthalmopathy.

This clonotype was found a few times. The rearrangement joins TRBV7-9 to TRBJ1-4; a possible D gene is TRBD1 (6 bases). CDR1 is SEHNR and CDR2 is FQNEAQ in the germline V gene (reference sequence). CDR3 length: 15 residues. The V end lost 5 bases, the J end lost 2 bases, and 12 bases lay between the germline ends. Written as DNA, the CDR3 is TGTGCCAGCAGCCCGGACAGATGGACTAATGAAAAACTGTTTTTT. It codes for CASSPDRWTNEKLFF.

The chain has TRBV7-9 and TRBJ2-1; no clear D gene. Trimming removed 3 bases from V and 2 bases from J, with 8 bases in between. Germline V gene sequence: CDR1 SEHNR, CDR2 FQNEAQ (reference sequence). The length of the CDR3 is 14 residues. The CDR3 reads CASSFGQPYNEQFF. As DNA, the CDR3 is TGTGCCAGCAGCTTTGGGCAGCCCTACAATGAGCAGTTCTTC.

This clonotype showed up many times. J is TRBJ1-4 and V is TRBV5-6, with a weak D call TRBD1 (6 bases). The ends were cut back, 4 bases at V and 0 bases at J, with 10 bases in the middle. The length of the CDR3 is 15 residues. Germline V gives CDR1 SGHDT, CDR2 YYEEEE. The CDR3 sequence is CASSEKGATNEKLFF. CDR3 DNA sequence: TGTGCCAGCAGCGAGAAGGGGGCAACTAATGAAAAACTGTTTTTT.

This clonotype was seen ten or more times. The chain couples TRBV12-3 or TRBV12-4 to TRBJ2-3; no firm D call. V lost 5 bases and J lost 2, with 5 bases in between. The CDR3 runs 12 residues. The CDR3 coding sequence is TGTGCCAGCAGTCAAACCACAGATACGCAGTATTTT. This sequence encodes CASSQTTDTQYF.

This rearrangement joins TRBV27 to TRBJ1-5; no definite D call. Looked up from germline, CDR1 is MNHEY and CDR2 is SMNVEV (reference sequence). The CDR3 is 17 residues long. With 6 bases removed from V and 0 bases from J, the gap between germline ends came to 18 bases. CDR3 amino acids: CASRPLRETVSNQPQHF. CDR3 in DNA: TGTGCCAGCAGGCCTTTAAGGGAGACCGTTAGCAATCAGCCCCAGCATTTT.

The chain uses TRBV4-1 and TRBJ1-1; no firm D call. CDR3 length: 15 amino acids. Germline CDR1 MGHRA, CDR2 YSYEKL. Trimming took off 1 base at V and 6 bases at J, with 15 bases between the two ends. For the CDR3, the DNA is TGCGCCAGCAGCCAAGTTGGGTCCGGGGAGTCTGAAGCTTTCTTT. Its protein product is CASSQVGSGESEAFF.

This clonotype was seen repeatedly, ten times or more. The genes are TRBV6-1 and TRBJ1-1; TRBD1 might be the D (5 bases). The CDR3 is made up of 17 amino acids. Germline CDR1 MNHNS, CDR2 SASEGT. The germline V and J ends were trimmed by 0 bases and 1 base, with 15 bases remaining between them. CDR3: CASSEAGTVGANTEAFF. CDR3 bases: TGTGCCAGCAGTGAAGCGGGGACGGTAGGGGCGAACACTGAAGCTTTCTTT.

This clonotype was observed at least ten times. The chain has TRBV12-3 or TRBV12-4 and TRBJ1-3, with D perhaps TRBD1 (5 bases). The CDR3 is 15 amino acids. V lost 5 bases to trimming and J lost 2 bases, with 13 bases between them. The CDR3 nucleotides are TGTGCCAGCAGTCCTCCGGGGGGTGCTGGAAACACCATATATTTT. Its translation is CASSPPGGAGNTIYF.

This chain uses TRBV7-2 with TRBJ2-5, with 8 positions matching TRBD1. V was pared by 4 bases and J by 4 bases, with 2 bases of the junction left unmatched. This CDR3 has 13 residues. CDR1 and CDR2 (germline): SGHTA, FQGNSA. CDR3 sequence reads: CASSYTGGETQYF. DNA for the CDR3: TGTGCCAGCAGCTACACAGGGGGAGAGACCCAGTACTTC.

Many counts were recorded for this clonotype. The rearrangement uses TRBV7-2 and TRBJ2-5; 10 bases agree with TRBD2. The CDR3 runs 17 residues. CDR1 is SGHTA, CDR2 FQGNSA, per germline. V dropped 2 bases and J dropped 5; count of bases not matched to a gene: 11. CDR3 sequence (DNA): TGTGCCAGCAGCTTATTAGCTAGCGGGGGAATCCGGGAGACCCAGTACTTC. It yields the protein CASSLLASGGIRETQYF.

The sample holds many counts of this clonotype. V usage is TRBV5-1 and J usage is TRBJ2-2; no clear D. Trimming took 0 bases from V and 0 from J, leaving 9 bases between them. CDR1 and CDR2 from the germline V gene are SGHRS and YFSETQ. This CDR3 has 16 residues. The CDR3 loop reads CASSLDGLTNTGELFF. The DNA of the CDR3 is TGCGCCAGCAGCTTGGATGGGCTAACGAACACCGGGGAGCTGTTTTTT. Complete variable domain (other parts from reference TRBV5-1 and TRBJ2-2): KAGVTQTPRYLIKTRGQQVTLSCSPISGHRSVSWYQQTPGQGLQFLFEYFSETQRNKGNFPGRFSGRQFSNSRSEMNVSTLELGDSALYLCASSLDGLTNTGELFFGEGSRLTVL.

This clonotype was counted at least ten times. This chain connects TRBV2 to TRBJ1-1; D is perhaps TRBD1 (5 bases). V was shortened by 9 bases and J by 3 bases, with 17 bases between the two germline ends. In germline, CDR1 is SNHLY, CDR2 FYNNEI. CDR3 length equals 14 residues. CDR3 sequence: CARTKLGEDTEAFF. The DNA of the CDR3 is TGTGCCAGAACTAAATTGGGGGAGGACACTGAAGCTTTCTTT.

This clonotype turned up a few times. The V gene is TRBV20-1, the J gene TRBJ1-5; D is uncertain. CDR3 length equals 15 residues. V lost 5 bases and J lost 2, with 16 bases in between. Germline-derived CDR1 and CDR2 are DFQATT and SNEGSKA (reference sequence). The CDR3 reads CSAPGWGFGNQPQHF. CDR3 coding DNA: TGCAGTGCTCCCGGCTGGGGATTCGGCAATCAGCCCCAGCATTTT.

This clonotype was counted many times. This chain connects TRBV5-6 to TRBJ2-5, with 7 bases matching TRBD1. CDR3 size: 13 residues. J lost 5 bases, V lost 3 bases, and 4 bases had no gene match. The germline gives CDR1 SGHDT, CDR2 YYEEEE. CDR3 DNA sequence: TGTGCCAGCAGCTGGCCAGGGGGTGAGACCCAGTACTTC. Translating it yields CASSWPGGETQYF.

There are a few counts of this clonotype. The V and J genes are TRBV30 and TRBJ2-2, with a weak D call TRBD1 (6 bases). The CDR3 extends over 12 amino acids. V was trimmed by 1 base and J by 6 bases, leaving 6 bases between them. Germline-derived CDR1 and CDR2 are GTSNPN and SVGIG (reference sequence). In DNA, the CDR3 is TGTGCCTGGAGTGGACAGGCCGGGGAGCTGTTTTTT. Protein sequence: CAWSGQAGELFF.

This clonotype occurred many times. The chain has TRBV7-2 and TRBJ2-4, with D possibly matching TRBD2 (7 bases). Trimming cost V 2 bases and J 6 bases, with 20 bases left between them. The CDR3 totals 17 residues. In germline, CDR1 is SGHTA, CDR2 FQGNSA. DNA for the CDR3: TGTGCCAGCAGCTTACGTGGGGGGGCGGGGGTCACAAACATTCAGTACTTC. Translated, it gives CASSLRGGAGVTNIQYF.

This clonotype was counted at least ten times. V is TRBV2 and J is TRBJ1-4; tentative D call: TRBD1 (5 bases). CDR3 size: 18 residues. V was trimmed by 0 bases and J by 4 bases, leaving 18 bases between them. CDR1 SNHLY and CDR2 FYNNEI come from the germline V gene. The CDR3 is CASSEAGRTGAFNEKLFF. Written as DNA, the CDR3 is TGTGCCAGCAGTGAAGCTGGGCGCACAGGAGCCTTTAATGAAAAACTGTTTTTT.

This clonotype was recorded many times. The V call is TRBV6-1, the J call TRBJ2-7, with D perhaps TRBD2 (5 bases). Germline V gene sequence: CDR1 MNHNS, CDR2 SASEGT. The CDR3 is 17 residues long. Trimming shortened V by 3 bases and J by 1 base, and 19 bases separated the two germline ends. The CDR3 region is CASSDGPPDPGSYEQYF. The CDR3 DNA sequence: TGTGCCAGCAGTGATGGGCCCCCGGACCCGGGGTCCTACGAGCAGTACTTC.

The rearrangement uses TRBV30 and TRBJ1-3, with D unresolved. V lost 3 bases and J 0 bases, leaving 12 bases between the germline ends. The CDR3 sequence is 15 residues long. Germline V lookup: CDR1 GTSNPN, CDR2 SVGIG (reference sequence). CDR3 nucleotides: TGTGCCTGGAGGCCCTACGGATACTCTGGAAACACCATATATTTT. Protein product: CAWRPYGYSGNTIYF. Combining the CDR3 with reference TRBV30 and TRBJ1-3 gives the whole variable domain SQTIHQWPATLVQPVGSPLSLECTVEGTSNPNLYWYRQAAGRGLQLLFYSVGIGQISSEVPQNLSASRPQDRQFILSSKKLLLSDSGFYLCAWRPYGYSGNTIYFGEGSWLTVV.

A few counts support this clonotype. The J gene is TRBJ2-3, the V gene TRBV4-1; D unresolved. Trimming shortened V by 1 base and J by 0 bases, and 14 bases separated the two germline ends. CDR1 and CDR2 (germline): MGHRA, YSYEKL. The CDR3 totals 17 residues. The chain's CDR3 is CASSQVPGPTSTDTQYF. In nucleotides, the CDR3 is TGCGCCAGCAGCCAAGTCCCAGGCCCTACTAGCACAGATACGCAGTATTTT.

This clonotype appeared a few times. The V and J genes are TRBV5-1 and TRBJ2-5; 16 nucleotides align to TRBD2. Germline trimming cut 3 bases from V and 5 bases from J; bases unmatched to any gene: 10. This CDR3 spans 18 amino acids. In germline, CDR1 is SGHRS, CDR2 YFSETQ. The CDR3 region is CASSSGAGLAGGTETQYF. CDR3 coding DNA: TGCGCCAGCAGCTCCGGTGCGGGACTAGCGGGGGGGACGGAGACCCAGTACTTC. The whole variable domain, remainder taken from reference TRBV5-1 and TRBJ2-5, is KAGVTQTPRYLIKTRGQQVTLSCSPISGHRSVSWYQQTPGQGLQFLFEYFSETQRNKGNFPGRFSGRQFSNSRSEMNVSTLELGDSALYLCASSSGAGLAGGTETQYFGPGTRLLVL.

There are many counts of this clonotype. The DNA for the CDR3 is TGTGCCAGCAGTTTGGGACAGGGCCGAGGGGGGCAGTTCTTC. This translates into CASSLGQGRGGQFF. J is TRBJ2-1 and V is TRBV27, with 9 bases lining up with TRBD1. J gave up 12 bases and V 3 bases, and 9 bases lay outside the gene matches. Per the germline V gene, CDR1 is MNHEY and CDR2 is SMNVEV (reference sequence). The CDR3 covers 14 residues.

This chain joins TRBV14 and TRBJ1-1; D not certain. Trimming pared 0 bases from V and 0 bases from J, leaving 11 bases between. The germline gives CDR1 SGHDN, CDR2 FVKESK. The CDR3 is 16 residues long. CDR3 bases: TGTGCCAGCAGCCAAGAAGGCCGAGCGGTGAACACTGAAGCTTTCTTT. Translating it yields CASSQEGRAVNTEAFF.

This clonotype showed up many times. J is TRBJ2-3 and V is TRBV5-8; 9 nucleotides agree with TRBD2. CDR1 is SGHTS, CDR2 YDEGEE, per germline. This CDR3 is built from 16 residues. V was clipped by 0 bases and J by 3 bases; unmatched bases: 5. CDR3 amino acids: CASSLGSGSTTDTQYF. The CDR3 nucleotides read TGTGCCAGCAGCTTGGGTAGCGGGAGCACGACAGATACGCAGTATTTT.

This clonotype was detected ten times or more. This chain uses TRBV7-9 with TRBJ2-5; TRBD2 is a possible D gene (5 bases). CDR3 length equals 16 residues. Germline V gives CDR1 SEHNR, CDR2 FQNEAQ (reference sequence). The V end was cut by 5 bases, the J end by 5 bases, with 21 bases between. The CDR3 protein is CASSPPRGPGGETQYF. CDR3 DNA: TGTGCCAGCAGCCCACCCCGAGGGCCTGGCGGGGAGACCCAGTACTTC.